Listed below are T cell receptor beta chains from one sample, sequenced in a study of blood T cell repertoires in COVID-19. Clones were sequenced by immunoSEQ multiplex PCR, and TCRdb holds only the in-frame ones, with some missing. This sample has about 300,000 clones, with approximately 86% found just once. The sample taken for sequencing was peripheral blood. These TCRs come from a man in his 70s with acute or convalescent COVID-19. Each CDR3 is given with its conserved first and last residue. A D gene is named only where the DNA matches it firmly. Size tells how often a clone was seen (once, few, many) or the class of an expanded clone, and some rows leave it out.

size	D	V	J	DNA	CDR3
.	.	TRBV5-6	TRBJ2-5	TGTGCCAGCAGCTTGAGGGGGGGCCAAGAGACCCAGTACTTC	CASSLRGGQETQYF
.	.	TRBV7-2	TRBJ2-2	TGTGCCAGCAGCCCTAGGCCAGGGGCCATGCGAGGGGGGGAGCTGTTTTTT	CASSPRPGAMRGGELFF
.	.	TRBV6-2/TRBV6-3	TRBJ1-2	TGTGCCAGCAGTTATGGGGCCCCTGGCTACACCTTC	CASSYGAPGYTF
.	.	TRBV5-4	TRBJ1-2	TGTGCCAGCAGCTTGGAAGGAGGTAGTGGCTACACCTTC	CASSLEGGSGYTF
once	.	TRBV18	TRBJ1-5	TGTGCCAGCTCACCAAAGGCGGATTATAGCAATCAGCCCCAGCATTTT	CASSPKADYSNQPQHF
few	.	TRBV20-1	TRBJ1-1	TGCAGGCTCAGGAACACTGAAGCTTTCTTT	CRLRNTEAFF
.	.	TRBV5-4	TRBJ2-7	TGTGCCAGCAGCTTGGACAGGAGCTCCTACGAGCAGTACTTC	CASSLDRSSYEQYF
.	.	TRBV10-3	TRBJ1-5	TGTGCCATCAGTGAGGTGGGCCCTTCTCAGCCCCAGCATTTT	CAISEVGPSQPQHF
.	.	TRBV18	TRBJ2-2	TGTGCCAGCTCACCCCTAAGGGCCTCGGGAACCGGGGAGCTGTTTTTT	CASSPLRASGTGELFF
.	TRBD1	TRBV10-1	TRBJ2-3	TGCGCCAGCAGCCGGACAGGGTCTCTTTCAGATACGCAGTATTTT	CASSRTGSLSDTQYF
.	TRBD1	TRBV6-5	TRBJ2-7	TGTGCCAGCAGGCAGACAGGGGGCGCCCGCGAGCAGTACTTC	CASRQTGGAREQYF
.	.	TRBV30	TRBJ2-3	TGTGCCTGGAGTGGGCCGGGAGATACGCAGTATTTT	CAWSGPGDTQYF
.	.	TRBV5-4	TRBJ1-1	TGTGCCAGCAGCATTCAGGGAGGCACTGAAGCTTTCTTT	CASSIQGGTEAFF
.	TRBD1	TRBV5-1	TRBJ1-1	TGCGCCAGCAGCGGCCAGACAGGGGCGAACACTGAAGCTTTCTTT	CASSGQTGANTEAFF
few	.	TRBV29-1	TRBJ2-1	TGCAGCGCCTCCCCCTCGACAGGCAATGAGCAGTTCTTC	CSASPSTGNEQFF
few	.	TRBV2	TRBJ1-2	TGTGCCAGCAGTGAGTGGACAGCTAACTATGGCTACACCTTC	CASSEWTANYGYTF
.	TRBD2	TRBV18	TRBJ2-4	TGTGCCAGCTCACCGGGGGAAGCGGGGAAAAACATTCAGTACTTC	CASSPGEAGKNIQYF
.	.	TRBV5-8	TRBJ1-3	TGTGCCAGCAGCCCCCAGGTGACGGAAAACACCATATATTTT	CASSPQVTENTIYF
.	TRBD1	TRBV18	TRBJ2-5	TGTGCCAGCTCCCTCAATGGCGGACAGGGTCCACAAGAGACCCAGTACTTC	CASSLNGGQGPQETQYF
.	.	TRBV28	TRBJ2-2	TGTGCCAGCAGTTTGGGGGGGCAGAACGGGGAGCTGTTTTTT	CASSLGGQNGELFF
.	TRBD2	TRBV5-4	TRBJ2-5	TGTGCCAGCAGCTTGCGAAGTTTGACTAGCGGCCAAGAGACCCAGTACTTC	CASSLRSLTSGQETQYF
many	TRBD1	TRBV29-1	TRBJ1-4	TGCGGAGGGCAGACAGGGCCTAATGAAAAACTGTTTTTT	CGGQTGPNEKLFF
.	.	TRBV12-1	TRBJ2-1	TGTGCCAGCAGCGTGGGACTAATCGGCTCGGATGAGCAGTTCTTC	CASSVGLIGSDEQFF
few	.	TRBV28	TRBJ1-1	TGTGCCGAATCATCGCACATGAACACTGAAGCTTTCTTT	CAESSHMNTEAFF
.	.	TRBV3-1/TRBV3-2	TRBJ1-2	TGTGCCAGCAGCCCGTCCCAGGTTGGTGGCTACACCTTC	CASSPSQVGGYTF
once	TRBD2	TRBV28	TRBJ2-1	TGTGCCAGCAGTCCTAGCGGGGGGGCCGTCGATGAGCAGTTCTTC	CASSPSGGAVDEQFF
.	.	TRBV19	TRBJ2-6	TGTGCCAGTAGTAGCAGACAGGGGACTACTGGGGCCAACGTCCTGACTTTC	CASSSRQGTTGANVLTF
many	TRBD2	TRBV11-2	TRBJ2-7	TGTGCCAGCAGCTTAGCCGGACAGTCAGCTAGCGGGGGAGGATACGAGCAGTACTTC	CASSLAGQSASGGGYEQYF
.	.	TRBV7-9	TRBJ2-5	TGTGCCAGCAGCCGATACAGGGTACAAGAGACCCAGTACTTC	CASSRYRVQETQYF
once	.	TRBV19	TRBJ1-1	TGTGCCAGTAAGGGGTGGACTGAAGCTTTCTTT	CASKGWTEAFF
.	.	TRBV28	TRBJ2-7	TGTGCCAGCAGTTGGTCTAAGTACGAGCAGTACTTC	CASSWSKYEQYF
.	.	TRBV19	TRBJ2-3	TGTGCCAGTAGTATAGGACTAGTAACAGATACGCAGTATTTT	CASSIGLVTDTQYF
once	.	TRBV6-5	TRBJ1-6	TGTGCCAGCAGTTACATCCGGGGAAATTCACCCCTCCACTTT	CASSYIRGNSPLHF
.	.	TRBV3-1/TRBV3-2	TRBJ2-1	TGTGCCAGCAGCCGGAGGGAGGTAAGCAATGAGCAGTTCTTC	CASSRREVSNEQFF
.	.	TRBV30	TRBJ1-5	TGTGCCTGGAGTGTACGAGGACAGTTGGGACAGCCCCAGCATTTT	CAWSVRGQLGQPQHF
.	TRBD2	TRBV7-2	TRBJ2-1	TGTGCCAGCATCAACGGACTAGCGGGGTACAATGAGCAGTTCTTC	CASINGLAGYNEQFF
.	.	TRBV13	TRBJ1-1	TGTGCCAGCAGCCCCCAAGGGGGGGGGACTGAAGCTTTCTTT	CASSPQGGGTEAFF
.	TRBD1	TRBV20-1	TRBJ1-5	TGCAGTGCTAGTTGGGACAGGGGTCCCCAGCATTTT	CSASWDRGPQHF
.	.	TRBV19	TRBJ2-2	TGTGCCACCGGGTCAGGACATAACACCGGGGAGCTGTTTTTT	CATGSGHNTGELFF
.	TRBD2	TRBV7-9	TRBJ2-1	TGTGCCAGCAGCTTAGTCCTAGCGGGAGGAGTCAATGAGCAGTTCTTC	CASSLVLAGGVNEQFF
.	.	TRBV28	TRBJ1-2	TGTGCCACAAGACAAAGATCTGCCTATGGCTACACCTTC	CATRQRSAYGYTF
.	TRBD1	TRBV15	TRBJ2-2	TGTGCCACCTGGATGGACAGGTCGCACACCGGGGAGCTGTTTTTT	CATWMDRSHTGELFF
.	.	TRBV4-1	TRBJ2-2	TGCGCCAGCAGCCAAGACGGGATCCTTACCGGGGAGCTGTTTTTT	CASSQDGILTGELFF
once	.	TRBV6-5	TRBJ1-1	TGTGCCAGCAGTTACACGGGGAACACTGAAGCTTTCTTT	CASSYTGNTEAFF
.	.	TRBV5-1	TRBJ1-2	TGCGCCAGCACAACCGAAGGGGGGGATGGCTATGGCTACACCTTC	CASTTEGGDGYGYTF
.	.	TRBV18	TRBJ2-3	TGTGCCAGCTCACCCCTGGGGGGGCAAAGCACAGATACGCAGTATTTT	CASSPLGGQSTDTQYF
.	.	TRBV7-3	TRBJ1-1	TGTGCCAGCAGTCCGACGGGTCCGCCCACTGAAGCTTTCTTT	CASSPTGPPTEAFF
.	TRBD1	TRBV28	TRBJ1-2	TGTGCCAGCAGCCCTGGACAGGGGATCAACTATGGCTACACCTTC	CASSPGQGINYGYTF
.	.	TRBV12-3/TRBV12-4	TRBJ1-2	TGTGCCAGCAGACAAAGGGCCGGGGGAGGCTACACCTTC	CASRQRAGGGYTF
.	.	TRBV5-1	TRBJ2-3	TGCGCCAGCAGCTCAATAGCGGCAGGGAGCACAGATACGCAGTATTTT	CASSSIAAGSTDTQYF
.	.	TRBV27	TRBJ2-3	TGTGCCAGCAGTAGAAACCCTGGGTCGGGAGATACGCAGTATTTT	CASSRNPGSGDTQYF
once	.	TRBV6-2/TRBV6-3	TRBJ2-7	TGTGCCAGCAGTTTCTCTGCGACAGGTCTCTCCTACGAGCAGTACTTC	CASSFSATGLSYEQYF
.	TRBD2	TRBV11-2	TRBJ2-2	TGTGCCAGCAGCCCATATTCAGCCCCGACTAGCGGGGCTGGGGAGCTGTTTTTT	CASSPYSAPTSGAGELFF
.	TRBD1	TRBV14	TRBJ1-2	TGTGCCAGCAGCCAGGACAGGACCTATGGCTACACCTTC	CASSQDRTYGYTF
.	TRBD1	TRBV7-3	TRBJ2-2	TGTGCCAGCAGCTGGACAGGGGCAAACACCGGGGAGCTGTTTTTT	CASSWTGANTGELFF
.	.	TRBV29-1	TRBJ1-1	TGCAGCGTTGAATATACAGGGATGAACACTGAAGCTTTCTTT	CSVEYTGMNTEAFF
.	.	TRBV12-3/TRBV12-4	TRBJ1-2	TGTGCCAGCAGACCCAGACCGCGGAGTGGCTACACCTTC	CASRPRPRSGYTF
.	.	TRBV7-2	TRBJ1-3	TGTGCCAGCAGCTTGTCTCCCGGGATAACATCTGGAAACACCATATATTTT	CASSLSPGITSGNTIYF
.	TRBD1	TRBV10-3	TRBJ2-7	TGTGCCATCAGTGAGTCGTCGGCCAGGGGGTACGAGCAGTACTTC	CAISESSARGYEQYF
.	TRBD2	TRBV7-2	TRBJ2-3	TGTGCCAGCAGCTTAAGACCGGGACTAGCGGGCCTCAACACAGATACGCAGTATTTT	CASSLRPGLAGLNTDTQYF